A single sample is the source of the 16 T cell receptor beta chains below, sequenced in a study of cytomegalovirus exposure and HLA in healthy donors. Using immunoSEQ multiplex PCR, the repertoire was profiled, and TCRdb retains in-frame clones only, with some absent. The sample has tens of thousands of clones; about 93% are singletons. Sequencing was carried out using PBMCs. These TCRs come from a man younger than 35 in good health and CMV-seropositive.

V is TRBV5-6 and J is TRBJ2-7, with TRBD2 matching over 9 bases. Losses at the gene ends were 0 bases for V and 3 bases for J; bases not matched to a gene: 13. Germline V lookup: CDR1 SGHDT, CDR2 YYEEEE. The CDR3 sequence is 18 residues long. CDR3 sequence reads: CASSLETGLLAGFYEQYF. DNA for the CDR3: TGTGCCAGCAGCTTGGAGACAGGGCTGCTAGCGGGATTCTACGAGCAGTACTTC.

J is TRBJ2-1 and V is TRBV5-8, with D possibly matching TRBD2 (5 bases). There are 14 residues in the CDR3. V was cut by 0 bases and J by 5 bases, with 9 bases left in between. The germline V gene has CDR1 SGHTS and CDR2 YDEGEE. The CDR3 region has the DNA TGTGCCAGCAGCTTGGGTCGGGGAAACAATGAGCAGTTCTTC. Encoded protein: CASSLGRGNNEQFF.

V usage is TRBV5-4 and J usage is TRBJ1-1; the match to TRBD1 covers 7 bases. This CDR3 is 16 amino acids long. Looked up from germline, CDR1 is SGHNT and CDR2 is YYREEE (reference sequence). V shed 0 bases and J 0 bases; nucleotides not matched to a gene: 5. The CDR3 region is CASSLGQGPMNTEAFF. In DNA, the CDR3 is TGTGCCAGCAGCTTGGGACAGGGTCCTATGAACACTGAAGCTTTCTTT.

This chain connects TRBV28 to TRBJ2-3; tentatively, D is TRBD1 (6 bases). Trimming stripped 5 bases from V and 0 bases from J, with 12 bases between. Per the germline V gene, CDR1 is MDHEN and CDR2 is SYDVKM. CDR3 length: 15 amino acids. The CDR3 DNA is TGTGCCAGCAGTACAAGGGACAAAAGCACAGATACGCAGTATTTT. Translated: CASSTRDKSTDTQYF.

This chain uses TRBV30 with TRBJ1-5, with TRBD1 identical over 8 bases. Trimming at V came to 2 bases and at J to 6 bases, leaving 9 bases not matched to a gene. The CDR3 extends over 15 amino acids. Germline V gives CDR1 GTSNPN, CDR2 SVGIG (reference sequence). The CDR3 nucleotides read TGTGCCTGGAGTCGGGGACAGGCGGAATCTCAGCCCCAGCATTTT. It codes for CAWSRGQAESQPQHF.

The chain employs TRBV7-9 and TRBJ2-7, with 10 bases that match TRBD2. Losses at the gene ends were 5 bases for V and 13 bases for J; bases not matched to a gene: 8. The CDR3 spans 12 residues. Germline V lookup: CDR1 SEHNR, CDR2 FQNEAQ (reference sequence). DNA of the CDR3: TGTGCCAGCAGCCCTGATAGCGGGAGGTATTACTTC. Translating it yields CASSPDSGRYYF.

The chain links TRBV6-5 to TRBJ1-5; weak D call: TRBD1 (5 bases). Germline V gives CDR1 MNHEY, CDR2 SVGAGI. V lost 0 bases to trimming and J lost 7 bases, with 7 bases between them. This CDR3 has 13 residues. CDR3 protein: CASSYSWGQPQHF. For the CDR3, the DNA is TGTGCCAGCAGTTACTCGTGGGGCCAGCCCCAGCATTTT.

CDR3: CASSSETRGSGANVLTF. For the CDR3, the DNA is TGTGCCAGCTCATCAGAGACTAGGGGTTCGGGGGCCAACGTCCTGACTTTC. The chain links TRBV18 to TRBJ2-6; D may be TRBD2 (6 bases). Trimming took off 5 bases at V and 4 bases at J, with 18 bases between the two ends. The CDR3 contains 17 residues. Germline V gives CDR1 KGHSH, CDR2 LQKENI.

The chain uses TRBV2 and TRBJ1-1; D perhaps matches TRBD1 (6 bases). The CDR3 runs 15 residues. Germline CDR1 SNHLY, CDR2 FYNNEI. V lost 1 base and J 5 bases, leaving 14 bases between the germline ends. CDR3 in amino acids: CASSEEGVEMTEAFF. The DNA for the CDR3 is TGTGCCAGCAGTGAAGAGGGGGTCGAGATGACTGAAGCTTTCTTT.

The chain links TRBV7-6 to TRBJ2-5; 7 bases fit TRBD2. Germline assignment: CDR1 SGHVS and CDR2 FNYEAQ. The CDR3 contains 15 residues. Trimming took 5 bases from V and 5 from J; bases not matched to a gene: 11. CDR3 residues: CASSHRRERVETQYF. Here the CDR3 DNA reads TGTGCCAGCAGCCATCGGCGGGAGAGGGTGGAGACCCAGTACTTC. Together with reference TRBV7-6 and TRBJ2-5, the CDR3 gives the full variable domain: GAGVSQSPRYKVTKRGQDVALRCDPISGHVSLYWYRQALGQGPEFLTYFNYEAQQDKSGLPNDRFSAERPEGSISTLTIQRTEQRDSAMYRCASSHRRERVETQYFGPGTRLLVL.

A note on this clone: Other DNA sequences of this sample code for an identical CDR3. This chain uses TRBV28 with TRBJ2-6; TRBD2 agrees at 8 bases. The length of the CDR3 is 16 residues. The germline V gene encodes CDR1 MDHEN and CDR2 SYDVKM. V lost 5 bases to trimming and J lost 1 base; unmatched junction nucleotides: 4. This chain's CDR3 is CASSPGGASGANVLTF. Written as DNA, the CDR3 is TGTGCCAGCAGTCCCGGGGGGGCGTCTGGGGCCAACGTCCTGACTTTC.

This sequence joins TRBV10-2 and TRBJ2-5, with TRBD1 matching over 8 bases. The ends lost 7 bases at V and 2 bases at J; junction bases unmatched: 9. CDR1 WSHSY and CDR2 SAAADI come from the germline V gene. CDR3 length: 15 amino acids. This CDR3 reads CASTLQTGEQETQYF. CDR3 nucleotide sequence: TGCGCCAGCACCCTCCAGACAGGGGAGCAAGAGACCCAGTACTTC.

The V call is TRBV28, the J call TRBJ2-2; D remains ambiguous. Germline lookup yields CDR1 MDHEN and CDR2 SYDVKM. The length of the CDR3 is 15 residues. Trimming pared 3 bases from V and 4 bases from J, leaving 12 bases between. The CDR3 is CASSFATLVTGELFF. The CDR3 DNA reads TGTGCCAGCAGTTTCGCGACTTTAGTCACCGGGGAGCTGTTTTTT.

The genes are TRBV6-1 and TRBJ1-5, with D hard to call. This CDR3 has 13 amino acids. V was trimmed by 5 bases and J by 6 bases, leaving 11 bases between them. CDR1 MNHNS and CDR2 SASEGT come from the germline V gene. The CDR3 region is CASSYLAGQPQHF. The DNA of the CDR3 is TGTGCCAGCAGTTATCTTGCCGGTCAGCCCCAGCATTTT.

V usage is TRBV27 and J usage is TRBJ2-5; 7 nucleotides agree with TRBD1. The germline V gene encodes CDR1 MNHEY and CDR2 SMNVEV (reference sequence). The CDR3 has 14 amino acids. J gave up 3 bases and V 5 bases, and 6 bases lay outside the gene matches. CDR3 sequence reads: CASSVSGTEETQYF. In nucleotides, the CDR3 is TGTGCCAGCAGTGTCTCCGGGACAGAAGAGACCCAGTACTTC.

The chain employs TRBV2 and TRBJ2-6; perhaps TRBD1 as D (6 bases). The CDR3 has 17 residues. Germline CDR1 is SNHLY and CDR2 is FYNNEI. Trimming took off 5 bases at V and 0 bases at J, with 14 bases between the two ends. Written as DNA, the CDR3 is TGTGCCAGCAGTAGACAGGTCGGCAACTCTGGGGCCAACGTCCTGACTTTC. Protein sequence: CASSRQVGNSGANVLTF.